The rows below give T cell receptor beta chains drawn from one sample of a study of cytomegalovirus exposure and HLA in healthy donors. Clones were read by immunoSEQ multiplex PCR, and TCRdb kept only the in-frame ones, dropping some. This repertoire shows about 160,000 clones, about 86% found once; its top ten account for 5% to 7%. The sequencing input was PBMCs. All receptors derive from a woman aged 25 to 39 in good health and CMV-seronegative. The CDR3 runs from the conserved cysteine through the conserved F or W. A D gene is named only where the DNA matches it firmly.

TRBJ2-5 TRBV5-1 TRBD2 CASSSSSGQQTQYF
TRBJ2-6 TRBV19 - CASSIFRASGANVLTF
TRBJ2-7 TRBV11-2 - CASSLESSAYEQYF
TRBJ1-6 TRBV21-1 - CASSNCRNSPLHF
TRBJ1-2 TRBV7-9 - CASSSGRIYGYTF
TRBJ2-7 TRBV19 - CASSYGAASYEQYF
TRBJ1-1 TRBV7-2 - CASSLAGAGNTEAFF
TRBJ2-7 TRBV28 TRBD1 CASTPPQGATYEQYF
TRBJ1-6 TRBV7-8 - CASSLGAGWDNSPLHF
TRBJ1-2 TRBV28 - CASSFGSNYGYTF
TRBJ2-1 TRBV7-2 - CASSPNPGYNEQFF
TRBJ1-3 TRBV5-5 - CASSPGHAGNTIYF
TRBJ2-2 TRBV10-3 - CAISGPAKTNLNTGELFF
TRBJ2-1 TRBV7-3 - CASTPSGDSYNEQFF
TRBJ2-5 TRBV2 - CASSAETGETQYF
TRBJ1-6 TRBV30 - CAWTGSYNSPLHF
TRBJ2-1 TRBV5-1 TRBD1 CASSKDRGTYNEQFF
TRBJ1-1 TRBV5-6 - CASSLAGRTEAFF
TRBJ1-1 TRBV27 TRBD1 CASSLRTGGLEAFF
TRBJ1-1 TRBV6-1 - CATGRIEAFF
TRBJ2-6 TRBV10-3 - CAISEFDTGANVLTF
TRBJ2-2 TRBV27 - CASRLNRGGTGELFF
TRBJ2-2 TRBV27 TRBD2 CASSRSSGRGTGELFF
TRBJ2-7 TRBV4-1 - CASSPGVATSYEQYF
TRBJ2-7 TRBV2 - CASSESYSPSGEQYF
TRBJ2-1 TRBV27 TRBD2 CASKVIRLAGVNEQFF
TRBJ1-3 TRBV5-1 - CASSSGLGGNTIYF
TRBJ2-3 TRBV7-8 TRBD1 CASSTRTGGIDTQYF
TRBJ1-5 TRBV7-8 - CASSLGTKVGVYSNQPQHF
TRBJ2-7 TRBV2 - CASSESRARVTYEQYF
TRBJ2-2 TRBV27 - CASFSTGELFF
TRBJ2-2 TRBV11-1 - CASSLDPAGELFF
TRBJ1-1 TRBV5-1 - CASSLDGIFLNTEAFF
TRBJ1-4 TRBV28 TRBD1 CASNERDRGAEKLFF
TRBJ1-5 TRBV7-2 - CASSLGVNQPQHF
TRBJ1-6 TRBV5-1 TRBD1 CASSSGTGGVSPLHF
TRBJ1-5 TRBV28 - CASSFLGNQPQHF
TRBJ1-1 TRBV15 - CATSGPMNTEAFF
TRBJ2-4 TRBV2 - CASSEASSSKNIQYF
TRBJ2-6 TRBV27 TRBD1 CASSLEPGGYSSGANVLTF
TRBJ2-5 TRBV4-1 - CASSQGSQETQYF
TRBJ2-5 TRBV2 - CASSDIMHGETQYF
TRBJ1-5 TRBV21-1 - CASSAEAADQPQHF
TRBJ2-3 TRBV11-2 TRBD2 CASSFRGASGGHETDTQYF
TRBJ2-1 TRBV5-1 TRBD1 CASSRTGSSSYNEQFF
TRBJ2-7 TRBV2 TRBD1 CASRGGDRPRYEQYF
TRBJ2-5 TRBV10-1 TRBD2 CASRGLAGLPRETQYF
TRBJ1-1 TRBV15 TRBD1 CATSISRGLNTEAFF
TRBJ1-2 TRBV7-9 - CASSFGGGYGYTF
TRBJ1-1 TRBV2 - CASGGLGTEAFF
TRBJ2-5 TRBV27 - CASSRTGLQETQYF
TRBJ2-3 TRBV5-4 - CASSPGLRTDTQYF
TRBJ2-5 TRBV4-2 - CASSRARGIQETQYF
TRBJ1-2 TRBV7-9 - CASSPTSVIYYGYTF
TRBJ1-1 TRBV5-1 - CASSFDRNTEAFF
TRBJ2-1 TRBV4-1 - CASSQGPQTNEQFF
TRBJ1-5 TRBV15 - CATSRDARTVSNQPQHF